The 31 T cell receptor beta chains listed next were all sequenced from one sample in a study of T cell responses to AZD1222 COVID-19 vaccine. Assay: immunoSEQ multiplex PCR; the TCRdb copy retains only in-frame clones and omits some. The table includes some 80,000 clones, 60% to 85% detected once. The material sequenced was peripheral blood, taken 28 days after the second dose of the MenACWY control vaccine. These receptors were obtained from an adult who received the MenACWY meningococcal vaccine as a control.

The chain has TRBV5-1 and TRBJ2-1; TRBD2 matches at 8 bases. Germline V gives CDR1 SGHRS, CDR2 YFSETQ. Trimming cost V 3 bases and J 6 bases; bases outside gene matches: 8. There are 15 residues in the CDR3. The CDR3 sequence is CASSSGGAGINEQFF. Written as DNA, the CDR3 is TGCGCCAGCAGCTCCGGGGGGGCGGGAATCAATGAGCAGTTCTTC.

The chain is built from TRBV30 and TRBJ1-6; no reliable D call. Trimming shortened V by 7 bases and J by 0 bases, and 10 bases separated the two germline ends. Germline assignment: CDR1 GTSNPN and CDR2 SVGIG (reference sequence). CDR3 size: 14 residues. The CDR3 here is CAFGGSSYNSPLHF. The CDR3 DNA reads TGTGCCTTTGGCGGAAGCTCCTATAATTCACCCCTCCACTTT.

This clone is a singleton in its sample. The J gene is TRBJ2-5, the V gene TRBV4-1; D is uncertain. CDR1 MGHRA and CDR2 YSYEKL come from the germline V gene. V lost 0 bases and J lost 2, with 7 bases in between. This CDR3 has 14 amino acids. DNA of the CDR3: TGCGCCAGCAGCCAAGATGACATTCAAGAGACCCAGTACTTC. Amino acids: CASSQDDIQETQYF.

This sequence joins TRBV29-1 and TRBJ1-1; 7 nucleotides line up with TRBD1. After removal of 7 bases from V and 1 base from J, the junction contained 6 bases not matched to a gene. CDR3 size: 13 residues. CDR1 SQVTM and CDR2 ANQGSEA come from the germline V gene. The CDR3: CSAQAGGNTEAFF. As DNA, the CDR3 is TGCAGCGCTCAGGCAGGGGGGAACACTGAAGCTTTCTTT.

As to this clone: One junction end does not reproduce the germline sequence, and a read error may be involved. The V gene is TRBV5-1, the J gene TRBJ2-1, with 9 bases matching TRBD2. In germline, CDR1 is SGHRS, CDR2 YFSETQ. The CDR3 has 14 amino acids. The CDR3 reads CARRAAGGRNEQFF. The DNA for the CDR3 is TGCGCCCGCAGAGCGGCGGGGGGGCGAAATGAGCAGTTCTTC.

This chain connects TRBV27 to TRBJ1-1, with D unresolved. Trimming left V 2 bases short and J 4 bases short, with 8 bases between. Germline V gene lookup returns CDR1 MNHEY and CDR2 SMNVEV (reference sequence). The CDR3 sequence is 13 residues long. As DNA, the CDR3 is TGTGCCAGCAGTTTACACAGACTCACTGAAGCTTTCTTT. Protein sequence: CASSLHRLTEAFF.

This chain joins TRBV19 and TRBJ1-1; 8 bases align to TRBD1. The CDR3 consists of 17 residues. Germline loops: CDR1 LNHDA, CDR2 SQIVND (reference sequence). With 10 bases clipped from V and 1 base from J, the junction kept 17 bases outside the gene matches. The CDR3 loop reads CATTAGQGAIENTEAFF. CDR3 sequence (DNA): TGTGCCACAACCGCGGGGCAGGGGGCGATTGAGAACACTGAAGCTTTCTTT.

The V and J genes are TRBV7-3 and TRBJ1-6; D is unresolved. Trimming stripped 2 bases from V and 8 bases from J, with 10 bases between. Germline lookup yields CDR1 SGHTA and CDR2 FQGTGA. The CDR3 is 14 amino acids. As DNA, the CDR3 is TGTGCCAGCAGCTTATGGGCAGGTGATTCACCCCTCCACTTT. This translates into CASSLWAGDSPLHF. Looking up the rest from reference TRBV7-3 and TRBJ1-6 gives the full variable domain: GAGVSQTPSNKVTEKGKYVELRCDPISGHTALYWYRQSLGQGPEFLIYFQGTGAADDSGLPNDRFFAVRPEGSVSTLKIQRTERGDSAVYLCASSLWAGDSPLHFGNGTRLTVT.

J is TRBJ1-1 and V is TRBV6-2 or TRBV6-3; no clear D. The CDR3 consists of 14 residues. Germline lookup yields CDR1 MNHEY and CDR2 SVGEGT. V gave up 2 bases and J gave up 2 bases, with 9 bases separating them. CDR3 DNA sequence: TGTGCCAGCAGTTACCTGACAAGTAACACTGAAGCTTTCTTT. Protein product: CASSYLTSNTEAFF.

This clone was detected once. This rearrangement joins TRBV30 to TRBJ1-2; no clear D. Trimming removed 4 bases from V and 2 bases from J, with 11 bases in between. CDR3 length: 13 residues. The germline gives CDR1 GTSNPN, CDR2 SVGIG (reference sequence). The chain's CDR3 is CAWTPSSNYGYTF. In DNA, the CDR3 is TGTGCCTGGACCCCTTCATCCAACTATGGCTACACCTTC. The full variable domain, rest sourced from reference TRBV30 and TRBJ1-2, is SQTIHQWPATLVQPVGSPLSLECTVEGTSNPNLYWYRQAAGRGLQLLFYSVGIGQISSEVPQNLSASRPQDRQFILSSKKLLLSDSGFYLCAWTPSSNYGYTFGSGTRLTVV.

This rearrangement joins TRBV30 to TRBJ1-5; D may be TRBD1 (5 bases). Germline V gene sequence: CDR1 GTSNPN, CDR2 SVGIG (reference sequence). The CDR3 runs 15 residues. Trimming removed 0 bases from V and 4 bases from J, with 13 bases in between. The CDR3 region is CAWSVQSGGNQPQHF. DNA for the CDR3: TGTGCCTGGAGTGTACAGTCGGGGGGAAATCAGCCCCAGCATTTT.

The CDR3 sequence is CASSPRVTSPLHF. CDR3 sequence (DNA): TGTGCCAGCAGTCCCCGAGTGACATCACCCCTCCACTTT. V usage is TRBV28 and J usage is TRBJ1-6; D remains ambiguous. The V gene lost 5 bases and the J gene lost 10 bases, with 12 bases spanning the gap. CDR3 size: 13 residues. From germline, CDR1 is MDHEN and CDR2 SYDVKM. The variable domain in full, with the rest retrieved from reference TRBV28 and TRBJ1-6, is DVKVTQSSRYLVKRTGEKVFLECVQDMDHENMFWYRQDPGLGLRLIYFSYDVKMKEKGDIPEGYSVSREKKERFSLILESASTNQTSMYLCASSPRVTSPLHFGNGTRLTVT.

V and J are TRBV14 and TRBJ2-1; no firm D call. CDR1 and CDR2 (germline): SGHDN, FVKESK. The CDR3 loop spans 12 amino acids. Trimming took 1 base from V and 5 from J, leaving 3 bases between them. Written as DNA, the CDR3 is TGTGCCAGCAGCCAAGTCCACAATGAGCAGTTCTTC. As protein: CASSQVHNEQFF.

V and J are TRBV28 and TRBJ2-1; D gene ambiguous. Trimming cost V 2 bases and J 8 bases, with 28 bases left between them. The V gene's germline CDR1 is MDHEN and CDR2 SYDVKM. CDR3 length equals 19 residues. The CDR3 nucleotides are TGTGCCAGCAGTTTACCTTCCAGAAGGAAAGGCCCCCTTGACCATGAGCAGTTCTTC. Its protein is CASSLPSRRKGPLDHEQFF. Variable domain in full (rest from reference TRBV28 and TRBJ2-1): DVKVTQSSRYLVKRTGEKVFLECVQDMDHENMFWYRQDPGLGLRLIYFSYDVKMKEKGDIPEGYSVSREKKERFSLILESASTNQTSMYLCASSLPSRRKGPLDHEQFFGPGTRLTVL.

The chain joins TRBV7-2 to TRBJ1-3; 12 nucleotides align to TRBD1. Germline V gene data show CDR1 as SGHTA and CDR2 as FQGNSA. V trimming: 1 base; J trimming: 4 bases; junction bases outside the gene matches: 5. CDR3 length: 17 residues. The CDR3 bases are TGTGCCAGCAGCTTAGAGGGGACAGGGGGCCTCGGAAACACCATATATTTT. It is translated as CASSLEGTGGLGNTIYF.

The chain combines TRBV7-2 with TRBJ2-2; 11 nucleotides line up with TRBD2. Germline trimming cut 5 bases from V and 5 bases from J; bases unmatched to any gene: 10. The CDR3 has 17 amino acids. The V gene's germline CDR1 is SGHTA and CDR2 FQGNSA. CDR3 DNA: TGTGCCAGCAGCCCCACACTAGCGGGGGTAGGAACCGGGGAGCTGTTTTTT. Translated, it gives CASSPTLAGVGTGELFF.

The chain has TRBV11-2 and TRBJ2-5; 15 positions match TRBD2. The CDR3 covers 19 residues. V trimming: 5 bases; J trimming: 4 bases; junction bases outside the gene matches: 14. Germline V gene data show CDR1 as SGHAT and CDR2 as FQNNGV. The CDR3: CASSPQTGLAGGPRETQYF. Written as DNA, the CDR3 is TGTGCCAGCAGCCCCCAAACCGGACTAGCGGGGGGGCCTAGAGAGACCCAGTACTTC.

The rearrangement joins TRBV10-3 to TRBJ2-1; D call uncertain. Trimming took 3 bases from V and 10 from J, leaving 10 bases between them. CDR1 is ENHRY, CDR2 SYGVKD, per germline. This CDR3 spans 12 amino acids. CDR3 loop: CAISEGKREQFF. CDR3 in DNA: TGTGCCATCAGTGAAGGTAAACGGGAGCAGTTCTTC.

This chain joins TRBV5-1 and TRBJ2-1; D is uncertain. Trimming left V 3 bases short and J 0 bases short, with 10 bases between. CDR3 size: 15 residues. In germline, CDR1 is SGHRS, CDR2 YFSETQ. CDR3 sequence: CASSSSQSSYNEQFF. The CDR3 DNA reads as TGCGCCAGCAGCTCCTCACAGAGCTCCTACAATGAGCAGTTCTTC.

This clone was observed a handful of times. DNA of the CDR3: TGTGCCAGCAGTCGACGAGGACTAGCGGGATCCAATGAGCAGTTCTTC. This codes for CASSRRGLAGSNEQFF. V gene TRBV3-1 (or the pseudogene TRBV3-2) combines with J gene TRBJ2-1; 12 bases agree with TRBD2. The V segment lost 6 bases and the J segment 6 bases; nucleotides outside the gene matches: 9. This CDR3 has 16 residues. The germline gives CDR1 LGHDT, CDR2 YNNKEL (reference sequence).

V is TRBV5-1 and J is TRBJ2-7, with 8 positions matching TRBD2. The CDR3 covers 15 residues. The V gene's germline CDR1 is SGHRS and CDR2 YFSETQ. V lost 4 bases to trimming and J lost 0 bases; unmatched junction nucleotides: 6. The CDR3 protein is CASSPLAGPSYEQYF. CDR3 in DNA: TGCGCCAGCAGCCCCCTAGCGGGCCCCTCCTACGAGCAGTACTTC.

The CDR3 loop is CASSLEGMGNEQFF. The CDR3 DNA sequence: TGTGCCAGCAGTTTAGAGGGGATGGGGAATGAGCAGTTCTTC. The chain is built from TRBV28 and TRBJ2-1, with D tentatively TRBD1 or TRBD2 (5 bases each). Trimming took 2 bases from V and 7 from J, leaving 12 bases between them. Germline values: CDR1 MDHEN, CDR2 SYDVKM. CDR3 length: 14 amino acids.

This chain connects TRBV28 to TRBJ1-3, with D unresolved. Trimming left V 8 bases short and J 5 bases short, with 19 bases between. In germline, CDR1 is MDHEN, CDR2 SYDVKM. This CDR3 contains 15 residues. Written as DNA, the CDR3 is TGTGCCAGCGGGCGGGGAGCCTCTGGAAGAAACACCATATATTTT. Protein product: CASGRGASGRNTIYF.

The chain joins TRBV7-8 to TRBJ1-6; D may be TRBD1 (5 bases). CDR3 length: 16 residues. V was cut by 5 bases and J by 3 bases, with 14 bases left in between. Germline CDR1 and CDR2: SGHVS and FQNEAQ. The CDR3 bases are TGTGCCAGCAGCGAGGGCCGGGACCTCTATAATTCACCCCTCCACTTT. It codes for CASSEGRDLYNSPLHF.

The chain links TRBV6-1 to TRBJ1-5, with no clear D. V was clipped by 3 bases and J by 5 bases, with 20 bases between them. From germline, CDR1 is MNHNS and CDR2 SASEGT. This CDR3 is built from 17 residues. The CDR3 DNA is TGTGCCAGCAGTGATATAAGGACCGTTGATTATTATCAGCCCCAGCATTTT. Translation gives CASSDIRTVDYYQPQHF.

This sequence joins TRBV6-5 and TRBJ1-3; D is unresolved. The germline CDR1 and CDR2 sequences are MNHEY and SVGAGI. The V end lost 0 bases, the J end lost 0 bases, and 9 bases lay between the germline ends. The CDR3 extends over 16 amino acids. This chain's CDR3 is CASSYSRASSGNTIYF. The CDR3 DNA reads TGTGCCAGCAGTTACTCGCGGGCCAGCTCTGGAAACACCATATATTTT.

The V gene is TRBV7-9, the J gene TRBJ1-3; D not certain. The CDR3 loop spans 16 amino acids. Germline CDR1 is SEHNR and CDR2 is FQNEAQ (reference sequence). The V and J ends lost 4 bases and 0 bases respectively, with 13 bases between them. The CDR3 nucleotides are TGTGCCAGCAGCTCCAGCGACGGTTACTCTGGAAACACCATATATTTT. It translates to CASSSSDGYSGNTIYF. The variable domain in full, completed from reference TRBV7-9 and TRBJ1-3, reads DTGVSQNPRHKITKRGQNVTFRCDPISEHNRLYWYRQTLGQGPEFLTYFQNEAQLEKSRLLSDRFSAERPKGSFSTLEIQRTEQGDSAMYLCASSSSDGYSGNTIYFGEGSWLTVV.

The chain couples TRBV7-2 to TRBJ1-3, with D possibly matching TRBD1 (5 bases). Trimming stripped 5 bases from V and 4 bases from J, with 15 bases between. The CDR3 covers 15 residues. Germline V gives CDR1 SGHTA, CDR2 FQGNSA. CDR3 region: CASSPRGGTGNTIYF. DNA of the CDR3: TGTGCCAGCAGCCCCCGAGGAGGGACGGGAAACACCATATATTTT.

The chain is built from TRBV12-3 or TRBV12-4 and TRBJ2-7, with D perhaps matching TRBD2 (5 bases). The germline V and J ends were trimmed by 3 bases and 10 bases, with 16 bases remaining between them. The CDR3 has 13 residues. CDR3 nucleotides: TGTGCCAGCAGTTTTAGGTTGGAGGCTCCCCAGTACTTC. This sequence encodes CASSFRLEAPQYF.

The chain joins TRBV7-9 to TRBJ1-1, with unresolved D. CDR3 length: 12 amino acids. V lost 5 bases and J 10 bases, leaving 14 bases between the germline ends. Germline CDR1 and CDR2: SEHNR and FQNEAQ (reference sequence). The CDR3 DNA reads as TGTGCCAGCAGCGCCGATAAAGCCTTAGCTTTCTTT. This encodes CASSADKALAFF.

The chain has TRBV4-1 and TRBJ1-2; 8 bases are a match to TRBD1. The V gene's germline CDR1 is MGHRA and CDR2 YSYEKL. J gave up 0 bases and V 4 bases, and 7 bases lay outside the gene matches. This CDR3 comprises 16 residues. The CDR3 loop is CASSRTQGQANYGYTF. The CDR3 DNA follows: TGCGCCAGCAGCCGAACCCAGGGACAGGCTAACTATGGCTACACCTTC.